This T cell receptor (beta chain) comes out of a study of T cells in tumors after PD-1 blockade. The overall study: During anti-PD-1 treatment, some patients continued daily vismodegib 150 mg.

Generated by immunoSEQ multiplex PCR, the TCRdb table keeps only in-frame clones and is missing some. The sample yields about 33,000 clones, 78% seen once. This clone was seen a handful of times. CDR3 length: 13 residues. V dropped 4 bases and J dropped 1 base, with 7 bases sitting between them. Germline V gives CDR1 MRHNA, CDR2 SNTAGT. The origin of this receptor is a human donor with basal cell carcinoma. The chain combines TRBV6-4 with TRBJ1-1; no clear D gene. The specimen was PBMCs, collected before anti-PD-1 treatment. CDR3 protein: CASSAIPNTEAFF. CDR3 DNA sequence: TGTGCCAGCAGTGCGATTCCGAACACTGAAGCTTTCTTT.